This T cell receptor beta chain came from a study of siplizumab effects on memory and regulatory T cells. Overall study results and limits: Naive or memory phenotype assignment was not possible for roughly 80-95% of proliferating CD4+ or CD8+ clones. Controls had around 25% Treg-derived mappable alloreactive CD4+ clones on average, versus around 62% with siplizumab.

TCR templates, roughly 10^5 per sample, were assayed. Measured with immunoSEQ multiplex PCR; TCRdb has only the in-frame clones, and not every one. The sample shows 3,500 or so clones, more than 45% of them seen only once. The cells of the mixed lymphocyte reaction underwent a roughly 6-day coculture at 37°C. This clone was observed a handful of times. The antigen remains undetermined. Trimming took 1 base from V and 7 from J, leaving 17 bases between them. The CDR3 is 15 amino acids. Germline V lookup: CDR1 SGHRS, CDR2 YFSETQ. The origin of this receptor is a human donor in good health; the cells came from an allogeneic mixed lymphocyte reaction. The rearrangement joins TRBV5-1 to TRBJ1-1, with D possibly being TRBD1 (5 bases). The material sequenced was CFSE-low (dividing) CD4+ T cells sorted from an allogeneic mixed lymphocyte reaction. The CDR3 loop is CASSLMVGTNYEAFF. The CDR3 DNA is TGCGCCAGCAGCTTGATGGTAGGGACGAATTATGAAGCTTTCTTT.